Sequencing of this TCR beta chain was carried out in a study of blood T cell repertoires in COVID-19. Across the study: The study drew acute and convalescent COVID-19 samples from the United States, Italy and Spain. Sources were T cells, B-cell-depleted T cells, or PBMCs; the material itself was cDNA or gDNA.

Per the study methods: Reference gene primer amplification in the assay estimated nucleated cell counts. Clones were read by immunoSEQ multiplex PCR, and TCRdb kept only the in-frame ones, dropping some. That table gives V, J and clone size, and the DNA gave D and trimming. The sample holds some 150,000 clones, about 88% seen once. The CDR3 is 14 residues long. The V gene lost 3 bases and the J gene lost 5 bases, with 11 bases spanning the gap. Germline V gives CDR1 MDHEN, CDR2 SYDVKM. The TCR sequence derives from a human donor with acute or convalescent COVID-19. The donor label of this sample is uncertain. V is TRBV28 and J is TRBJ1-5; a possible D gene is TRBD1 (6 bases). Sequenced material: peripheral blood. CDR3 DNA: TGTGCCAGCAGTTTCTCTGAGGGGGATCAGCCCCAGCATTTT. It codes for CASSFSEGDQPQHF.